Below are 27 T cell receptor beta chains sequenced from a single sample in a study of blood T cell repertoires in COVID-19. Data came from immunoSEQ multiplex PCR; TCRdb stores just in-frame clones and leaves some out. The data hold fewer than 350,000 clones, with approximately 87% observed a single time. The material sequenced was peripheral blood. These receptors were obtained from a woman aged 30 to 39 with COVID-19, enrolled during active disease.

The chain has TRBV28 and TRBJ1-2; D not certain. From germline, CDR1 is MDHEN and CDR2 SYDVKM. V was trimmed by 10 bases and J by 2 bases, leaving 17 bases between them. The CDR3 contains 14 residues. The CDR3 loop is CATRGPGSNYGYTF. CDR3 coding DNA: TGTGCCACACGAGGGCCGGGCTCAAACTATGGCTACACCTTC.

This clone was picked up a small number of times. The CDR3 DNA follows: TGTGCCAGCAGTGAAAGCCAGGGCGGCCACAATGGCTACACCTTC. This gives the protein CASSESQGGHNGYTF. The genes are TRBV2 and TRBJ1-2; a possible D gene is TRBD1 (5 bases). Germline V gene sequence: CDR1 SNHLY, CDR2 FYNNEI. Trimming left V 2 bases short and J 6 bases short, with 16 bases between. This CDR3 has 15 amino acids.

This clone was seen a handful of times. CDR3 residues: CASSFSGVFTEAFF. CDR3 nucleotides: TGTGCCAGCAGCTTCTCAGGGGTGTTCACTGAAGCTTTCTTT. The chain joins TRBV7-9 to TRBJ1-1, with a tentative D call TRBD1 (6 bases). The V gene lost 3 bases and the J gene lost 4 bases, with 12 bases spanning the gap. Per germline, CDR1 SEHNR and CDR2 FQNEAQ (reference sequence). This CDR3 has 14 residues.

This clone was seen only once. The chain joins TRBV23-1 to TRBJ1-5; D is unresolved. TRBV23-1 is reported as an ORF; its role is uncertain. This CDR3 has 18 residues. The V gene lost 4 bases and the J gene lost 0 bases, with 19 bases spanning the gap. This CDR3 is CASSRPAPRHYSNQPQHF. CDR3 DNA: TGCGCCAGCAGTCGTCCAGCACCGAGACATTATAGCAATCAGCCCCAGCATTTT.

The J gene is TRBJ2-1, the V gene TRBV6-2 or TRBV6-3; D is undetermined. V was cut by 2 bases and J by 4 bases, with 18 bases left in between. Per germline, CDR1 MNHEY and CDR2 SVGEGT. The CDR3 consists of 17 residues. The CDR3 spells CASSYGFWARTYNEQFF. The CDR3 region has the DNA TGTGCCAGCAGTTACGGGTTTTGGGCTCGCACTTACAATGAGCAGTTCTTC.

This clone was found once. The chain has TRBV7-9 and TRBJ2-7; D gene uncertain. Trimming took 3 bases from V and 4 from J, leaving 10 bases between them. This CDR3 contains 13 residues. Germline lookup yields CDR1 SEHNR and CDR2 FQNEAQ (reference sequence). The CDR3 nucleotides are TGTGCCAGCAGCTTGATGGTAGCTTACGAGCAGTACTTC. Translating it yields CASSLMVAYEQYF.

This sequence joins TRBV10-1 and TRBJ2-5; D not certain. Per germline, CDR1 WNHNN and CDR2 SYGVQD (reference sequence). This CDR3 has 12 amino acids. Trimming stripped 3 bases from V and 5 bases from J, with 7 bases between. CDR3 loop: CASSDPLETQYF. The CDR3 DNA reads as TGCGCCAGCAGTGACCCTCTGGAGACCCAGTACTTC.

The chain joins TRBV7-2 to TRBJ2-1, with a tentative D call TRBD2 (5 bases). Between the trimmed V and J ends, which lost 2 bases and 0 bases, there was a span of 8 bases. The germline V gene has CDR1 SGHTA and CDR2 FQGNSA. The CDR3 is 15 residues long. CDR3 nucleotide sequence: TGTGCCAGCAGCTTAACTAGAAACTCCTACAATGAGCAGTTCTTC. This translates into CASSLTRNSYNEQFF.

The CDR3 sequence: CASSDVTSAYQETQYF. CDR3 DNA sequence: TGTGCCAGCAGTGACGTTACTAGCGCGTACCAAGAGACCCAGTACTTC. V is TRBV6-4 and J is TRBJ2-5, with TRBD2 matching over 7 bases. CDR3 size: 16 residues. The trim removed 2 bases at V and 0 bases at J, leaving 6 bases unmatched. Germline values: CDR1 MRHNA, CDR2 SNTAGT.

In this sample, this clone turned up once. The chain joins TRBV3-1 (or the pseudogene TRBV3-2) to TRBJ1-2; the D gene is possibly TRBD1 (5 bases). The CDR3 loop spans 14 amino acids. Trimming took off 4 bases at V and 7 bases at J, with 16 bases between the two ends. Germline V gene lookup returns CDR1 LGHDT and CDR2 YNNKEL (reference sequence). CDR3 sequence: CASSRPAGLGGYTF. CDR3 DNA: TGTGCCAGCAGCCGCCCCGCAGGGCTCGGTGGCTACACCTTC.

The chain carries TRBV11-2 and TRBJ2-1; D call uncertain. V shed 1 base and J shed 8 bases, with 6 bases lying between them. The CDR3 consists of 12 residues. The germline CDR1 and CDR2 sequences are SGHAT and FQNNGV. The CDR3 here is CASSLGSDEQFF. The CDR3 nucleotides read TGTGCCAGCAGCTTAGGCAGTGATGAGCAGTTCTTC.

In DNA, the CDR3 is TGTGCCATCAGTGAGTCGATGGCTAGCGGGGAAACAGATACGCAGTATTTT. It specifies CAISESMASGETDTQYF. The chain couples TRBV10-3 to TRBJ2-3, with 9 positions matching TRBD2. Germline values: CDR1 ENHRY, CDR2 SYGVKD. There are 17 residues in the CDR3. V trimming: 0 bases; J trimming: 3 bases; junction bases outside the gene matches: 7.

The genes are TRBV7-2 and TRBJ1-2; maybe TRBD1 (6 bases). There are 15 residues in the CDR3. V dropped 3 bases and J dropped 0 bases, with 11 bases sitting between them. The germline V gene has CDR1 SGHTA and CDR2 FQGNSA. In nucleotides, the CDR3 is TGTGCCAGCAGCTTGAGGACAGCTACTAACTATGGCTACACCTTC. It specifies CASSLRTATNYGYTF. The full variable domain, its missing parts supplied by reference TRBV7-2 and TRBJ1-2, is GAGVSQSPSNKVTEKGKDVELRCDPISGHTALYWYRQSLGQGLEFLIYFQGNSAPDKSGLPSDRFSAERTGGSVSTLTIQRTQQEDSAVYLCASSLRTATNYGYTFGSGTRLTVV.

The CDR3: CASSLTRASGLEQYF. The CDR3 nucleotides read TGTGCCAGCAGCTTGACCCGGGCTAGCGGTCTCGAGCAGTACTTC. The chain uses TRBV5-6 and TRBJ2-7; 7 positions match TRBD2. Per the germline V gene, CDR1 is SGHDT and CDR2 is YYEEEE. The CDR3 is 15 residues long. With V trimmed by 1 base and J by 6 bases, 10 bases remained unmatched.

This chain joins TRBV30 and TRBJ1-6; D might be TRBD1 (6 bases). Between the trimmed V and J ends, which lost 7 bases and 2 bases, there was a span of 9 bases. Germline CDR1 and CDR2: GTSNPN and SVGIG (reference sequence). CDR3 size: 13 residues. CDR3 in amino acids: CASGQTYNSPLHF. As DNA, the CDR3 is TGTGCCTCAGGACAGACCTATAATTCACCCCTCCACTTT. Filled out from reference TRBV30 and TRBJ1-6, the complete variable domain reads SQTIHQWPATLVQPVGSPLSLECTVEGTSNPNLYWYRQAAGRGLQLLFYSVGIGQISSEVPQNLSASRPQDRQFILSSKKLLLSDSGFYLCASGQTYNSPLHFGNGTRLTVT.

In its sample, this clone was seen once. V and J are TRBV6-6 and TRBJ1-1; 8 bases are shared with TRBD1. Germline CDR1 MNHNY, CDR2 SVGAGI (reference sequence). Trimming cost V 5 bases and J 0 bases; bases outside gene matches: 8. The CDR3 has 16 amino acids. CDR3 DNA sequence: TGTGCCAGCAGTACATACAGGGGGGAATTGAACACTGAAGCTTTCTTT. Amino acids: CASSTYRGELNTEAFF.

This clone has more than one count but fewer than ten. The rearrangement uses TRBV12-2 and TRBJ2-5; TRBD2, the D gene given by the table, was not confirmed from the DNA. TRBV12-2 constitutes a pseudogene. CDR3 length: 14 amino acids. The CDR3 spells CASRLQGTIMYQYF. The CDR3 coding sequence is TGTGCAAGTCGCTTACAGGGGACTATCATGTACCAGTACTTC.

The rearrangement links TRBV6-6 to TRBJ1-2; maybe TRBD1 (6 bases). The V gene's germline CDR1 is MNHNY and CDR2 SVGAGI (reference sequence). This CDR3 is built from 16 residues. Trimming removed 6 bases at V and 6 bases at J, with 23 bases between. CDR3 amino acids: CASRGDSGGPLNGYTF. Here the CDR3 DNA reads TGTGCCAGCAGAGGGGATAGCGGGGGCCCCCTCAATGGCTACACCTTC.

The V call is TRBV11-2, the J call TRBJ2-7; the D is unclear. Germline V lookup: CDR1 SGHAT, CDR2 FQNNGV. The CDR3 spans 12 residues. Trimming took off 0 bases at V and 6 bases at J, with 6 bases between the two ends. The CDR3 loop reads CASSLDRVEQYF. Written as DNA, the CDR3 is TGTGCCAGCAGCTTAGATCGGGTCGAGCAGTACTTC.

The chain is built from TRBV11-2 and TRBJ2-7; 10 bases match TRBD2. CDR1 SGHAT and CDR2 FQNNGV come from the germline V gene. CDR3 length: 18 residues. J gave up 0 bases and V 5 bases, and 13 bases lay outside the gene matches. The CDR3 spells CASSPRVPSGGASYEQYF. DNA for the CDR3: TGTGCCAGCAGCCCCCGAGTCCCTAGCGGGGGCGCCTCCTACGAGCAGTACTTC.

This rearrangement joins TRBV6-2 or TRBV6-3 to TRBJ2-6; D might be TRBD2 (6 bases). The CDR3 is 16 amino acids. The V and J ends lost 4 bases and 0 bases respectively, with 10 bases between them. Germline-derived CDR1 and CDR2 are MNHEY and SVGEGT. The CDR3 DNA reads TGTGCCAGCAGTTGGGCGGGGACCTCTGGGGCCAACGTCCTGACTTTC. Its translation is CASSWAGTSGANVLTF.

The chain is built from TRBV6-5 and TRBJ2-7; TRBD1 matches 9 bases. J lost 3 bases, V lost 7 bases, and 1 base had no gene match. CDR3 length equals 12 residues. Per the germline V gene, CDR1 is MNHEY and CDR2 is SVGAGI. The CDR3 region has the DNA TGTGCCAGCAAGACAGGGGGCTACGAGCAGTACTTC. This sequence encodes CASKTGGYEQYF.

The CDR3 is CASAKRALDYNEQFF. As DNA, the CDR3 is TGCGCCAGCGCCAAGAGGGCTCTCGACTACAATGAGCAGTTCTTC. The V gene is TRBV5-1, the J gene TRBJ2-1; D is perhaps TRBD2 (5 bases). Germline CDR1 is SGHRS and CDR2 is YFSETQ. With 7 bases removed from V and 3 bases from J, the gap between germline ends came to 17 bases. There are 15 residues in the CDR3.

This clone was seen once. This chain connects TRBV29-1 to TRBJ2-1, with D possibly TRBD1 on 9 matching bases. Looked up from germline, CDR1 is SQVTM and CDR2 is ANQGSEA. The CDR3 totals 12 residues. CDR3 in amino acids: CSSGTGQNEQFF. CDR3 in DNA: TGCAGTAGCGGGACAGGGCAAAATGAGCAGTTCTTC.

The CDR3 loop reads CASSQGLASGEQYF. The CDR3 region has the DNA TGTGCCAGCAGCCAAGGTCTAGCATCAGGCGAGCAGTACTTC. The rearrangement joins TRBV3-1 (or the pseudogene TRBV3-2) to TRBJ2-7; D may be TRBD2 (5 bases). This CDR3 comprises 14 residues. Trimming shortened V by 1 base and J by 6 bases, and 13 bases separated the two germline ends. Per germline, CDR1 LGHDT and CDR2 YNNKEL (reference sequence).

The table lists this clone with a few counts. The V call is TRBV5-4, the J call TRBJ1-1; the D is unclear. The CDR3 extends over 13 amino acids. The germline CDR1 and CDR2 sequences are SGHNT and YYREEE (reference sequence). Trimming took 3 bases from V and 1 from J, leaving 7 bases between them. CDR3 sequence (DNA): TGTGCCAGCAGCTCCTCAGGGAACACTGAAGCTTTCTTT. Encoded protein: CASSSSGNTEAFF.

The chain carries TRBV20-1 and TRBJ2-2; D is uncertain. Trimming pared 0 bases from V and 8 bases from J, leaving 4 bases between. Germline CDR1 DFQATT, CDR2 SNEGSKA (reference sequence). This CDR3 has 11 amino acids. For the CDR3, the DNA is TGCAGTGCTAGAGACGCGGGGGAGCTGTTTTTT. Its protein product is CSARDAGELFF.